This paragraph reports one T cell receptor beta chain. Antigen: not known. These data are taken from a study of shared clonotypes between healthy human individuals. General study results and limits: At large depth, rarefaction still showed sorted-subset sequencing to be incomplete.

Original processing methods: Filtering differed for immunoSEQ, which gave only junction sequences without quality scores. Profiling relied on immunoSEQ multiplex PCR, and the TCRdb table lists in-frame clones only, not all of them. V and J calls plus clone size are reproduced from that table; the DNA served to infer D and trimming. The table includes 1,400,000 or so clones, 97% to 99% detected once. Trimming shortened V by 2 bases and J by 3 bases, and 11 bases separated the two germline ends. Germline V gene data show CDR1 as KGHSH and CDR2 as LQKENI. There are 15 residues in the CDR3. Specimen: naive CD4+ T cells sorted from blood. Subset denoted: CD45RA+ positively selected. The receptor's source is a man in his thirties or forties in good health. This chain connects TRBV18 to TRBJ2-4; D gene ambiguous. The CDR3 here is CASSPSTADKNIQYF. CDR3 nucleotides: TGTGCCAGCTCACCATCTACCGCAGACAAAAACATTCAGTACTTC.